This T cell receptor (beta chain) was sequenced for a study of blood T cells in healthy people across ages. This clonotype appeared many times. For the second PCR, which ran for about 7 to 11 cycles, a sample-barcoded 5' primer and a J-beta primer mix were used. TCRdb independently ran MiXCR on the 5' RACE reads; one entry per CDR3 protein. The sample records 1.5 million to 2 million distinct CDR3 sequences, under 30% being singletons. This clonotype was sampled from a woman in her twenties or thirties in good health. Sequenced input: blood.

CDR3 amino acids: CSVADAANYGYTF. CDR3 DNA sequence: TGCAGCGTTGCTGATGCTGCTAACTATGGCTACACCTTC. The chain recombines TRBV29-1 with TRBJ1-2, with D uncertain. The CDR3 is made up of 13 amino acids. Trimming removed 4 bases at V and 0 bases at J, with 9 bases between. Looked up from germline, CDR1 is SQVTM and CDR2 is ANQGSEA.